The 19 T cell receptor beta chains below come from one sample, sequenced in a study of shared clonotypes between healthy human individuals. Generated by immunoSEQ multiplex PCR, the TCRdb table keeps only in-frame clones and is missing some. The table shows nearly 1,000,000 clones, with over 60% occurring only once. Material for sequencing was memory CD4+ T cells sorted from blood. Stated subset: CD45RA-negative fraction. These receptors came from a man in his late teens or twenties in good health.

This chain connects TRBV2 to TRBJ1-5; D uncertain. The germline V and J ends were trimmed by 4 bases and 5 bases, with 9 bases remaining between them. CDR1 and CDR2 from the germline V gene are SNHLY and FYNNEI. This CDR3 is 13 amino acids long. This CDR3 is CASSGPLDQPQHF. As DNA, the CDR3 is TGTGCCAGCAGTGGTCCCCTAGATCAGCCCCAGCATTTT. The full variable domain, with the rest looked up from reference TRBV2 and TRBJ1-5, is EPEVTQTPSHQVTQMGQEVILRCVPISNHLYFYWYRQILGQKVEFLVSFYNNEISEKSEIFDDQFSVERPDGSNFTLKIRSTKLEDSAMYFCASSGPLDQPQHFGDGTRLSIL.

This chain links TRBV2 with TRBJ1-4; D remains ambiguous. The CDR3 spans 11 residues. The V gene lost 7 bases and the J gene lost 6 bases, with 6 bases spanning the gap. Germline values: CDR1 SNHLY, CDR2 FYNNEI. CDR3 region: CASTVDEKLFF. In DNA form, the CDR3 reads TGTGCCAGCACCGTCGATGAAAAACTGTTTTTT.

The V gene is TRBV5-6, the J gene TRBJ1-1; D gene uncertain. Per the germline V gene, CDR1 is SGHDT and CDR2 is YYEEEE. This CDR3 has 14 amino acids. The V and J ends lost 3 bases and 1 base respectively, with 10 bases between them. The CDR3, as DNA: TGTGCCAGCAGCTCCTTTAGGTCGAACACTGAAGCTTTCTTT. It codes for CASSSFRSNTEAFF.

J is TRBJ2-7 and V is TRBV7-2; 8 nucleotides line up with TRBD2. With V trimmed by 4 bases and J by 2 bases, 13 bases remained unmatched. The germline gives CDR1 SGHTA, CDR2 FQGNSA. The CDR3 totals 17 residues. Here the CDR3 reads CASSYIMETSDPYEQYF. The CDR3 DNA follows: TGTGCCAGCAGCTATATCATGGAGACTAGCGACCCCTACGAGCAGTACTTC.

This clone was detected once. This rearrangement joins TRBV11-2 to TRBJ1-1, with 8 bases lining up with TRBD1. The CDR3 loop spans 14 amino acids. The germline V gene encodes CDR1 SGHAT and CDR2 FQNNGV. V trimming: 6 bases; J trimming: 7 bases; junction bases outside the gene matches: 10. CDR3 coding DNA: TGTGCCAGCAGGCCGACAGGGGTAACGGTTGAAGCTTTCTTT. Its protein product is CASRPTGVTVEAFF.

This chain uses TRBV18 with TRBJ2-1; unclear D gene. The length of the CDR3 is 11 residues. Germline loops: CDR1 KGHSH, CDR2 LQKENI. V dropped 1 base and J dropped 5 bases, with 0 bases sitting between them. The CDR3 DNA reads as TGTGCCAGCTCACCACACAATGAGCAGTTCTTC. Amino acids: CASSPHNEQFF.

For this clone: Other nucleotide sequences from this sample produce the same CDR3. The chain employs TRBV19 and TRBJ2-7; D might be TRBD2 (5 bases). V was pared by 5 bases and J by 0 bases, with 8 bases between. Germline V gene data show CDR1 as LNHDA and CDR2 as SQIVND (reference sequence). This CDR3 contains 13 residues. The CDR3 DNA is TGTGCCAGTAGTCGTGGGAGCTCCTACGAGCAGTACTTC. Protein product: CASSRGSSYEQYF.

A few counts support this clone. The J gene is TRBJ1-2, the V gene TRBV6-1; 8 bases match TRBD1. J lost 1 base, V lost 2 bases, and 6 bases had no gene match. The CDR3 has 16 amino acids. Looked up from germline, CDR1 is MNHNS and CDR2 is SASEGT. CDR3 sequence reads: CASSEQGAKGNYGYTF. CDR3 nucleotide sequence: TGTGCCAGCAGTGAACAGGGGGCTAAGGGTAACTATGGCTACACCTTC.

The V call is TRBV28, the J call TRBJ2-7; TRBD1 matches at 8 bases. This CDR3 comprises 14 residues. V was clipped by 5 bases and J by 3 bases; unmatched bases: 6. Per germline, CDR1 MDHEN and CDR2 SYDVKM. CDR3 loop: CASSPGQVIYEQYF. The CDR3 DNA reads TGTGCCAGCAGTCCGGGACAGGTCATCTACGAGCAGTACTTC.

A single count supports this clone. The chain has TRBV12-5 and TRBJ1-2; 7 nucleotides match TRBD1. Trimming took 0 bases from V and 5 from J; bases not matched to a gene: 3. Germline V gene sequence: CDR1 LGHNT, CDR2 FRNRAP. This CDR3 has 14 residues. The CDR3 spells CASGLVPGGYGYTF. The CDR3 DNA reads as TGTGCTAGTGGTTTGGTACCAGGGGGGTATGGCTACACCTTC.

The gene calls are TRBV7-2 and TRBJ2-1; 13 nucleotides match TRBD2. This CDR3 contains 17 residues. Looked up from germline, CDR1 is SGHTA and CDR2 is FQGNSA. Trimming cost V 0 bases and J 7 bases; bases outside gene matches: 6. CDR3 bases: TGTGCCAGCAGCTTAGCCCCACTAGCGGGAGGGCCTAATGAGCAGTTCTTC. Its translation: CASSLAPLAGGPNEQFF.

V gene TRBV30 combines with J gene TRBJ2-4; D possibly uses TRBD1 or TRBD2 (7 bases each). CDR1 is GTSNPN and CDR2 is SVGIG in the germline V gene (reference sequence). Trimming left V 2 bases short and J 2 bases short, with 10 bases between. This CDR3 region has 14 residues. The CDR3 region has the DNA TGTGCCTGGAGTCAGGGGGGGACCAAAAACATTCAGTACTTC. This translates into CAWSQGGTKNIQYF.

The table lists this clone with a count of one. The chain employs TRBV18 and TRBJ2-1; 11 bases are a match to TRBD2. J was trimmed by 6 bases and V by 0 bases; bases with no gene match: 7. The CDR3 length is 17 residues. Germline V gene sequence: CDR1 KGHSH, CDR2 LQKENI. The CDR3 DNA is TGTGCCAGCTCACCACCGGGTCTACTAGCGGGGGTCAATGAGCAGTTCTTC. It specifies CASSPPGLLAGVNEQFF.

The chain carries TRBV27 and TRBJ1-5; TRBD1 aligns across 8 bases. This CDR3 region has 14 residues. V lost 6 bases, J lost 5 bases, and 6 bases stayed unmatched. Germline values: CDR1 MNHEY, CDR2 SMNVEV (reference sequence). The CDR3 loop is CASSFGTGDQPQHF. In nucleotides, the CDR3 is TGTGCCAGCAGCTTCGGGACAGGCGATCAGCCCCAGCATTTT.

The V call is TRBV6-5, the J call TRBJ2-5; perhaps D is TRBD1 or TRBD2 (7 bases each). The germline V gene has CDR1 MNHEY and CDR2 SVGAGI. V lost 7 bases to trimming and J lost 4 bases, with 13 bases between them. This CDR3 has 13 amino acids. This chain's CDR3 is CASKGGGRETQYF. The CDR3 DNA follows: TGTGCCAGCAAAGGGGGCGGGAGAGAGACCCAGTACTTC.

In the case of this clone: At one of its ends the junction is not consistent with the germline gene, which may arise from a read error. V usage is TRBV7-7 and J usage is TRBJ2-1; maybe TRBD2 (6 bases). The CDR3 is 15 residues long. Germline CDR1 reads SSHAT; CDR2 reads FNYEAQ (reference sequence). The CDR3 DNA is TGTGCTAGCAGCTTAGGTCACCCCGGGGGTGATGAGCAGTTCTTC. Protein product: CASSLGHPGGDEQFF. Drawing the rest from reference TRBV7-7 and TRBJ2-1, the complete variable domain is GAGVSQSPRYKVTKRGQDVTLRCDPISSHATLYWYQQALGQGPEFLTYFNYEAQPDKSGLPSDRFSAERPEGSISTLTIQRTEQRDSAMYRCASSLGHPGGDEQFFGPGTRLTVL.

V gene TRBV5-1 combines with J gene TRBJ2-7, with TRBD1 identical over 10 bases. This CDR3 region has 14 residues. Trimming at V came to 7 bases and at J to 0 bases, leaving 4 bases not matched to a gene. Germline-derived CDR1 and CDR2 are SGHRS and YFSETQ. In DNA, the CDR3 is TGCGCCAGCGGGACAGGGGACAACTCCTACGAGCAGTACTTC. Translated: CASGTGDNSYEQYF.

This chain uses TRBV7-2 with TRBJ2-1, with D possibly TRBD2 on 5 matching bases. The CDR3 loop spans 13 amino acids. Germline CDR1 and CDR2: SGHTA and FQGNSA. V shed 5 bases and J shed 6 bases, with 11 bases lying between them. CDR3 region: CASSRPGFNEQFF. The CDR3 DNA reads TGTGCCAGCAGCCGCCCGGGATTCAATGAGCAGTTCTTC.

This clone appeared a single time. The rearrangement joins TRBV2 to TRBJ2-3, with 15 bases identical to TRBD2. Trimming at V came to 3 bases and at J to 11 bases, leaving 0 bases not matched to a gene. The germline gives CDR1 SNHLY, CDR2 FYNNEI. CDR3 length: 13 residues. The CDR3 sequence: CASSEGLAGGQYF. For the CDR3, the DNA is TGTGCCAGCAGTGAGGGACTAGCGGGGGGGCAGTATTTT.